One and the same sample provided the 27 T cell receptor beta chains below, sequenced in a study of regulatory T cells in long-lasting Graves disease (dated by TCRdb to the early 2020s). Receptor amplification or capture employed multiplex PCR. TCRdb records Illumina HiSeq 4000 as the sequencer. iRepertoire HTBI primers and Arm-PCR amplification of CDR3 regions were used to construct TCR beta libraries. TCRdb cleaned the public reads at Q25 with fastp, built clones with MiXCR and kept in-frame beta chains. Identical CDR3 proteins give one entry, which carries the most common genes and DNA. The sample records roughly 420,000 distinct CDR3 sequences, about 17% of which are singletons. The ten top clones hold approximately 11% of the sample. Interpreted using the paper, the time point label stands for: newly diagnosed GD, antithyroid drugs for less than 3 months. For both TCR sequencing and RNA sequencing, RNA was extracted from PBMCs in TRIzol.

This sample also belongs to another study, concerning T cells in Graves' hyperthyroidism and ophthalmopathy.

Sequencing used peripheral blood mononuclear cells (PBMCs), obtained at new diagnosis, from a patient treated with antithyroid drugs. The receptors come from a woman aged 25-40 years with Graves disease. Donor details come from another sample of the same person, matched by shared clones.

For this clonotype: A much larger clone differs by one base, so this may be a read error. This chain links TRBV7-8 with TRBJ1-5, with no clear D. V gave up 1 base and J gave up 3 bases, with 13 bases separating them. Germline loops: CDR1 SGHVS, CDR2 FQNEAQ. The CDR3 spans 16 residues. This CDR3 reads CASSLGRIAHNQPQHF. The DNA of the CDR3 is TGTGCCAGCAGCTTAGGGAGGATCGCGCACAATCAGCCCCAGCATTTT. Together with reference TRBV7-8 and TRBJ1-5, the CDR3 gives the full variable domain: GAGVSQSPRYKVAKRGQDVALRCDPISGHVSLFWYQQALGQGPEFLTYFQNEAQLDKSGLPSDRFFAERPEGSVSTLKIQRTQQEDSAVYLCASSLGRIAHNQPQHFGDGTRLSIL.

This clonotype showed up many times. The J gene is TRBJ2-5, the V gene TRBV6-1; 12 bases align to TRBD1. Germline V gives CDR1 MNHNS, CDR2 SASEGT. Germline trimming cut 6 bases from V and 13 bases from J; bases unmatched to any gene: 15. The length of the CDR3 is 15 residues. The CDR3 region is CASSLEGTGGNVGYF. The CDR3 nucleotides read TGTGCCAGCAGCCTGGAGGGGACAGGGGGCAACGTGGGGTACTTC.

The CDR3 DNA reads TGTGCCATCAGTGAGTCGGAAAATGAAAAACTGTTTTTT. Protein sequence: CAISESENEKLFF. The chain carries TRBV10-3 and TRBJ1-4; D gene uncertain. Germline V gene lookup returns CDR1 ENHRY and CDR2 SYGVKD. Trimming left V 0 bases short and J 5 bases short, with 4 bases between. This CDR3 comprises 13 residues.

This clonotype was seen a handful of times. The CDR3 DNA reads as TGTGCCACCCTTAAAGTGGGACAGGGGCACAATGAGCAGTTCTTC. Translating it yields CATLKVGQGHNEQFF. The V call is TRBV19, the J call TRBJ2-1; 10 nucleotides match TRBD1. Germline values: CDR1 LNHDA, CDR2 SQIVND (reference sequence). V lost 10 bases, J lost 5 bases, and 11 bases stayed unmatched. CDR3 length: 15 amino acids. The full variable domain, in which reference TRBV19 and TRBJ2-1 provide the parts outside the CDR3, is DGGITQSPKYLFRKEGQNVTLSCEQNLNHDAMYWYRQDPGQGLRLIYYSQIVNDFQKGDIAEGYSVSREKKESFPLTVTSAQKNPTAFYLCATLKVGQGHNEQFFGPGTRLTVL.

As concerns this clonotype: This may be a read error: a much more frequent sequence differs by one nucleotide. This rearrangement joins TRBV24-1 to TRBJ2-2; 9 bases line up with TRBD1. The CDR3 consists of 18 residues. Germline loops: CDR1 KGHDR, CDR2 SFDVKD. The CDR3 DNA follows: TGTGCCACCAGTGACCCTTCTCCGGGACAGGGTTTAACCGGGAAGCTGTTTTTT. It translates to CATSDPSPGQGLTGKLFF.

In its sample, this clonotype was seen many times. J is TRBJ2-7 and V is TRBV6-1, with D possibly matching TRBD2 (6 bases). The germline CDR1 and CDR2 sequences are MNHNS and SASEGT. Trimming pared 6 bases from V and 3 bases from J, leaving 15 bases between. The CDR3 is 14 residues long. The CDR3 DNA sequence: TGTGCCAGCAGACCCAATCTAGCGTTCTACGAGCAGTACTTC. This translates into CASRPNLAFYEQYF.

This clonotype has a handful of counts. The chain employs TRBV7-2 and TRBJ1-1; the match to TRBD1 covers 8 bases. V lost 5 bases, J lost 5 bases, and 7 bases stayed unmatched. Germline CDR1 and CDR2: SGHTA and FQGNSA. CDR3 length equals 14 residues. CDR3 DNA sequence: TGTGCCAGCAGCCCGGACAGGGCACCGACTGAAGCTTTCTTT. Translated: CASSPDRAPTEAFF.

This clonotype showed up many times. The V call is TRBV30, the J call TRBJ2-7; 8 bases fit TRBD2. The trim removed 7 bases at V and 8 bases at J, leaving 19 bases unmatched. Per germline, CDR1 GTSNPN and CDR2 SVGIG (reference sequence). This CDR3 is built from 15 residues. The CDR3: CASDTRGLGVTKQYF. In DNA form, the CDR3 reads TGTGCCTCCGATACAAGGGGACTAGGTGTGACGAAGCAGTACTTC.

This clonotype was observed at least ten times. This chain connects TRBV9 to TRBJ2-1; D not resolved. With 0 bases removed from V and 13 bases from J, the gap between germline ends came to 11 bases. The CDR3 spans 12 residues. Germline V gene lookup returns CDR1 SGDLS and CDR2 YYNGEE. This CDR3 is CASSVDQASQFF. The CDR3 bases are TGTGCCAGCAGCGTAGATCAAGCTAGTCAGTTCTTC.

There are a few counts of this clonotype. The chain combines TRBV25-1 with TRBJ2-7, with 9 positions matching TRBD1. The CDR3 runs to 16 residues. After removal of 3 bases from V and 6 bases from J, the junction contained 12 bases not matched to a gene. The germline V gene encodes CDR1 MGHDK and CDR2 SYGVNS. Here the CDR3 DNA reads TGTGCCAGCAGTGACACCCGGGGACAGGGAGTCGGCGAGCAGTACTTC. Its translation is CASSDTRGQGVGEQYF.

In this sample, this clonotype turned up many times. CDR3 loop: CASTRASSYEQYF. CDR3 sequence (DNA): TGTGCCTCAACCAGGGCCAGCTCCTACGAGCAGTACTTC. The rearrangement links TRBV6-1 to TRBJ2-7; tentatively, D is TRBD1 (5 bases). Germline CDR1 and CDR2: MNHNS and SASEGT. The CDR3 has 13 amino acids. V was shortened by 11 bases and J by 0 bases, with 14 bases between the two germline ends.

This clonotype appeared many times. The chain couples TRBV20-1 to TRBJ1-4; D gene uncertain. CDR3 length: 14 amino acids. Between the trimmed V and J ends, which lost 6 bases and 0 bases, there was a span of 11 bases. Germline V gives CDR1 DFQATT, CDR2 SNEGSKA (reference sequence). The CDR3 region is CSATGAATNEKLFF. The CDR3, as DNA: TGCAGTGCCACTGGCGCTGCAACTAATGAAAAACTGTTTTTT.

This clonotype showed up many times. The chain employs TRBV7-2 and TRBJ2-1; possibly TRBD2 for D (5 bases). CDR1 is SGHTA, CDR2 FQGNSA, per germline. This CDR3 spans 16 amino acids. V was shortened by 5 bases and J by 7 bases, with 21 bases between the two germline ends. The CDR3 DNA sequence: TGTGCCAGCAGCCGCTACGGGCGACTATATGAAAATGAGCAGTTCTTC. Encoded protein: CASSRYGRLYENEQFF.

This clonotype was seen at least ten times. The genes are TRBV20-1 and TRBJ2-1; no clear D. The germline V gene encodes CDR1 DFQATT and CDR2 SNEGSKA (reference sequence). The CDR3 runs to 11 residues. With 5 bases removed from V and 2 bases from J, the gap between germline ends came to 4 bases. This CDR3 reads CSAGPYNEQFF. Written as DNA, the CDR3 is TGCAGTGCTGGACCCTACAATGAGCAGTTCTTC.

This clonotype was observed many times. The chain carries TRBV27 and TRBJ1-1; D might be TRBD1 (6 bases). This CDR3 contains 13 residues. Germline values: CDR1 MNHEY, CDR2 SMNVEV (reference sequence). Trimming took off 0 bases at V and 6 bases at J, with 8 bases between the two ends. CDR3 nucleotide sequence: TGTGCCAGCAGTTTATCGAGGGGGGCTGAAGCTTTCTTT. Amino acid sequence: CASSLSRGAEAFF.

A few counts support this clonotype. The V gene is TRBV7-9, the J gene TRBJ2-4, with 8 bases aligning to TRBD2. J lost 4 bases, V lost 2 bases, and 7 bases had no gene match. Germline CDR1 reads SEHNR; CDR2 reads FQNEAQ (reference sequence). The CDR3 runs 16 residues. The DNA for the CDR3 is TGTGCCAGCAGCTTAATCGGCGGGGGGCTGAAAAACATTCAGTACTTC. This codes for CASSLIGGGLKNIQYF.

This clonotype was seen a few times. The rearrangement uses TRBV20-1 and TRBJ2-5; TRBD2 matches at 11 bases. The CDR3 is made up of 17 amino acids. V gave up 0 bases and J gave up 5 bases; unmatched junction bases: 11. Germline loops: CDR1 DFQATT, CDR2 SNEGSKA (reference sequence). The CDR3 loop is CSARDPTSGTVGETQYF. DNA of the CDR3: TGCAGTGCTAGAGATCCGACTAGCGGGACGGTGGGTGAGACCCAGTACTTC.

For this clonotype: This may be a read error: a much more frequent sequence differs by one nucleotide. The conserved final phenylalanine or tryptophan is absent from the CDR3, which likely points to a read error. No DNA is shown, since the ends of the CDR3 on it are uncertain; the CDR3 is the one TCRdb lists. The gene calls are TRBV7-2 and TRBJ2-3; the table's D call TRBD2 went unverified against the DNA. The CDR3 adds up to 16 amino acids, both ends counted. Germline CDR1 and CDR2: SGHTA and FQGNSA. The CDR3 sequence is CASSVDQGGGSYEQYS.

The rearrangement links TRBV7-9 to TRBJ1-4; 9 bases map to TRBD1. This CDR3 region has 18 residues. Germline trimming cut 2 bases from V and 0 bases from J; bases unmatched to any gene: 7. CDR1 SEHNR and CDR2 FQNEAQ come from the germline V gene (reference sequence). The chain's CDR3 is CASSLPGQGTTTNEKLFF. The CDR3 region has the DNA TGTGCCAGCAGCTTACCGGGACAGGGAACGACAACTAATGAAAAACTGTTTTTT.

This clonotype has a count of ten or more. V and J are TRBV11-2 and TRBJ2-7; the D is unclear. The CDR3 is 13 residues long. Germline V lookup: CDR1 SGHAT, CDR2 FQNNGV. Between the trimmed V and J ends, which lost 8 bases and 0 bases, there was a span of 11 bases. Written as DNA, the CDR3 is TGTGCCAGCGCAAGAACATCCTCCTACGAGCAGTACTTC. Protein: CASARTSSYEQYF.

This clonotype was counted at least ten times. This rearrangement joins TRBV29-1 to TRBJ2-1; 7 bases align to TRBD1. The V gene's germline CDR1 is SQVTM and CDR2 ANQGSEA. The length of the CDR3 is 12 residues. V trimming: 4 bases; J trimming: 4 bases; junction bases outside the gene matches: 1. CDR3 coding DNA: TGCAGCGTTGCAGGGGGTTACAATGAGCAGTTCTTC. Protein: CSVAGGYNEQFF.

This clonotype was seen at least ten times. V gene TRBV6-5 combines with J gene TRBJ2-7, with a tentative D call TRBD1 (5 bases). CDR3 length: 18 residues. Deletions cut 0 bases from V and 4 bases from J, with 22 bases between. Germline values: CDR1 MNHEY, CDR2 SVGAGI. CDR3 in DNA: TGTGCCAGCAGTTACTCGGAAAAAGTACCGACAGCATCTTACGAGCAGTACTTC. Its protein is CASSYSEKVPTASYEQYF.

This clonotype showed up just a few times. The chain recombines TRBV19 with TRBJ2-1; the D gene is possibly TRBD1 (5 bases). V lost 7 bases to trimming and J lost 4 bases, with 14 bases between them. In germline, CDR1 is LNHDA, CDR2 SQIVND (reference sequence). The CDR3 spans 14 residues. CDR3 sequence reads: CASNFGGAYNEQFF. The CDR3, as DNA: TGTGCCAGTAACTTCGGTGGGGCGTACAATGAGCAGTTCTTC.

This chain links TRBV6-2 or TRBV6-3 with TRBJ2-3; TRBD1 is a possible D gene (5 bases). The J call could be wrong; TRBJ1-1 is a better fit for the DNA end. The germline gives CDR1 MNHEY, CDR2 SVGEGT. This CDR3 has 14 amino acids. The CDR3 loop reads CASSESGGDTEAFF. CDR3 nucleotides: TGTGCCAGCAGTGAATCTGGGGGAGACACTGAAGCTTTCTTT.

This clonotype was observed many times. This sequence joins TRBV7-2 and TRBJ2-5; weak D call: TRBD2 (6 bases). V was cut by 5 bases and J by 5 bases, with 18 bases left in between. This CDR3 contains 15 residues. Germline lookup yields CDR1 SGHTA and CDR2 FQGNSA. CDR3 residues: CASSQGGWAGETQYF. CDR3 sequence (DNA): TGTGCCAGCAGCCAAGGCGGTTGGGCGGGGGAGACCCAGTACTTC.

With regard to this clonotype: A much larger clone lies one base from this, so it may be a read error. The chain employs TRBV20-1 and TRBJ2-3; D possibly corresponds to TRBD2 (5 bases). CDR1 is DFQATT, CDR2 SNEGSKA, per germline (reference sequence). CDR3 length: 14 residues. The CDR3 is CSARDRMEVETRYF. The DNA for the CDR3 is TGCAGTGCTAGAGATAGGATGGAGGTGGAAACGCGGTATTTT.

This clonotype was observed at least ten times. The chain is built from TRBV4-1 and TRBJ2-3; D gene unclear. CDR1 MGHRA and CDR2 YSYEKL come from the germline V gene. The germline V and J ends were trimmed by 0 bases and 5 bases, with 6 bases remaining between them. This CDR3 is built from 13 residues. Written as DNA, the CDR3 is TGCGCCAGCAGCCAAGATGTCGAAGATACGCAGTATTTT. Translation gives CASSQDVEDTQYF.